Detailed here is one T cell receptor beta chain. In the authors' methods: The authors estimated nucleated cell counts from reference gene primer amplification. Clones were sequenced by immunoSEQ multiplex PCR, and TCRdb holds only the in-frame ones, with some missing. The D gene and trimming were derived from the DNA, and the V and J assignments and clone size from that table. The sample shows 31,000 or so clones, 90% of them seen only once. Trimming removed 1 base at V and 6 bases at J, with 19 bases between. CDR3 length: 17 amino acids. Germline CDR1 and CDR2: LGHDT and YNNKEL (reference sequence). This sample was included in a study of blood T cell repertoires in COVID-19. Turning to the study itself: Spain, Italy and the United States supplied samples that represented acute and convalescent COVID-19. The cDNA or gDNA used as material had been derived from T cells, B-cell-depleted T cells, or PBMCs.

The sequence was obtained from a man aged 60-69 years with active COVID-19. The V and J genes are TRBV3-1 (or the pseudogene TRBV3-2) and TRBJ1-5; tentative D call: TRBD1 (6 bases). Sequenced: peripheral blood. The CDR3 sequence is CASSQASGQLECQPQHF. The CDR3, as DNA: TGTGCCAGCAGCCAAGCCTCAGGACAGCTCGAATGTCAGCCCCAGCATTTT.